This section outlines one T cell receptor (beta chain) sequence together with its context. The antigen remains unidentified. The record originates from a study of CD8 T cells in ankylosing spondylitis. Broader study findings: Matched synovial fluid from ankylosing spondylitis patients was reported to be enriched for disease-linked clones. Ankylosing spondylitis blood appeared to carry a characteristic TCR beta motif of roughly eight highly homologous variants.

TCR beta libraries were made by quantitative 5'-RACE with molecular barcodes. One entry per CDR3 protein, called by TCRdb with MiXCR from the 5' RACE reads. The table lists about 240,000 distinct CDR3 sequences, around 9.1% of them singletons. Germline V gene data show CDR1 as MNHEY and CDR2 as SVGAGI. The V and J ends lost 1 base and 1 base, in that order; junction bases with no gene match: 7. The CDR3 extends over 18 amino acids. The sequence derives from a male donor with ankylosing spondylitis or in good health (not recorded which). Source material: blood, either unsorted or a sorted T cell fraction (not recorded which). The V and J genes are TRBV6-5 and TRBJ2-3; 11 bases align to TRBD2. The CDR3 sequence is CASSYYGASGGRTDTQYF. In DNA form, the CDR3 reads TGTGCCAGCAGTTACTATGGAGCTAGCGGGGGGCGCACAGATACGCAGTATTTT.